This TCR beta chain was profiled in a study of T-cell memory formation after mild COVID-19. For the study at large: TCR clusters mostly belonged to single donors.

V lost 4 bases and J lost 2; bases outside the gene matches: 3. This CDR3 has 13 residues. Looked up from germline, CDR1 is DFQATT and CDR2 is SNEGSKA (reference sequence). The study's findings and limits: Some clones that responded turned up in pre-infection memory, which suggests that cross-reactive memory joined in. Confirmation was lacking for SARS-CoV-2 specificity of second-wave clones that peaked on day 37.

Worth noting for this clonotype: Its antigen is unknown.

TCRdb re-derived calls from the 5' RACE reads in MiXCR, one entry per CDR3 protein. The sample contains a few hundred thousand distinct CDR3 sequences, over 9% of which appear only once. This chain uses TRBV20-1 with TRBJ2-5, with 8 bases that match TRBD1. The TCR originated in a man between 18 and 29 years old who had mild COVID-19 (a few samples of this study predate the infection). Cell type and time point are not known. The specimen was PBMCs or a T cell subset sorted from them (not recorded which). CDR3 protein: CSATGGWQETQYF. The CDR3 nucleotides are TGCAGTGCTACAGGGGGCTGGCAAGAGACCCAGTACTTC.